These 7 T cell receptor beta chains were sequenced from one sample in a study of T cells in Graves' hyperthyroidism and ophthalmopathy. Using RNA transcripts as the source, TCR beta CDR3 regions were amplified. The TCR CDR3 was amplified in a first-round RT-PCR using the HTBI primer set. From the multiplex PCR reads, TCRdb called clonotypes with MiXCR, one entry per CDR3 protein. The repertoire holds 30,000 to 45,000 distinct CDR3 sequences, with around 56% as singletons. The sequenced material came from blood. The source of these receptors is a middle-aged man with Graves' ophthalmopathy.

This clonotype was seen at least ten times. J is TRBJ1-1 and V is TRBV28; D call uncertain. V lost 3 bases and J lost 2, with 4 bases in between. The CDR3 is 12 residues long. CDR1 and CDR2 from the germline V gene are MDHEN and SYDVKM. The CDR3 nucleotides are TGTGCCAGCAGTTTGACTAACACTGAAGCTTTCTTT. Amino acids: CASSLTNTEAFF.

J is TRBJ2-2 and V is TRBV2; 10 bases fit TRBD2. CDR1 and CDR2 (germline): SNHLY, FYNNEI. V lost 3 bases, J lost 6 bases, and 1 base stayed unmatched. The CDR3 covers 14 residues. CDR3 sequence (DNA): TGTGCCAGCAGTGACAGCGGGGGGGCCGGGGAGCTGTTTTTT. The encoded protein is CASSDSGGAGELFF.

The chain carries TRBV2 and TRBJ2-5, with 13 positions matching TRBD2. V shed 6 bases and J 5 bases; nucleotides not matched to a gene: 9. The length of the CDR3 is 16 residues. CDR1 is SNHLY, CDR2 FYNNEI, per germline. The chain's CDR3 is CASSRLAGGSRETQYF. Here the CDR3 DNA reads TGTGCCAGCAGCAGACTAGCGGGAGGATCACGGGAGACCCAGTACTTC.

The chain employs TRBV20-1 and TRBJ1-5, with D uncertain. Germline V gives CDR1 DFQATT, CDR2 SNEGSKA (reference sequence). V was clipped by 1 base and J by 11 bases, with 18 bases between them. The length of the CDR3 is 14 residues. The CDR3 is CSARVPVFLETQHF. The CDR3 bases are TGCAGTGCTAGAGTTCCAGTGTTTTTGGAGACCCAGCATTTT.

A remark on this clonotype: This CDR3 is missing its conserved last phenylalanine or tryptophan, likely due to a read error. The chain is built from TRBV20-1 and TRBJ2-1, with D maybe TRBD2 (6 bases). The length of the CDR3 is 14 residues. Germline CDR1 reads DFQATT; CDR2 reads SNEGSKA (reference sequence). V lost 1 base and J 8 bases, leaving 15 bases between the germline ends. The DNA of the CDR3 is TGCAGTGCTAGAGGGCTGGCGGGGAGGTATGAGCAGTTCCTC. Amino acids: CSARGLAGRYEQFL.

The chain recombines TRBV2 with TRBJ1-2, with a possible D match to TRBD1 (5 bases). Trimming stripped 7 bases from V and 2 bases from J, with 20 bases between. Germline CDR1 and CDR2: SNHLY and FYNNEI. This CDR3 has 16 amino acids. The CDR3 region is CASTLKGRLSNYGYTF. The CDR3 coding sequence is TGTGCCAGCACCCTGAAGGGACGGCTAAGCAACTATGGCTACACCTTC.

V is TRBV13 and J is TRBJ2-3; tentatively, D is TRBD2 (6 bases). CDR1 and CDR2 (germline): PRHDT, FYEKMQ (reference sequence). Between the trimmed V and J ends, which lost 2 bases and 0 bases, there was a span of 12 bases. The CDR3 is made up of 16 amino acids. The CDR3 nucleotides are TGTGCCAGCAGCTTACTGGGCGGGGTTAGCACAGATACGCAGTATTTT. This codes for CASSLLGGVSTDTQYF.